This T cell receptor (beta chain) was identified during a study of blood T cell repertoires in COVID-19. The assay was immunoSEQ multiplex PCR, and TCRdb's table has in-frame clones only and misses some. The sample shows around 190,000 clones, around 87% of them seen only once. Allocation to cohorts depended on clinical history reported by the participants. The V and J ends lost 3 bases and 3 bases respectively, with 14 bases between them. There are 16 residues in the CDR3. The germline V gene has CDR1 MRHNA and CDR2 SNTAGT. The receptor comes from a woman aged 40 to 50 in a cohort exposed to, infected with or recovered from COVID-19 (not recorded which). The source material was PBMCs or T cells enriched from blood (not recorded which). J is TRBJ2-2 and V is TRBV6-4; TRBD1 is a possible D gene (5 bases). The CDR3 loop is CASSEVETDYTGELFF. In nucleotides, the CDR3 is TGTGCCAGCAGTGAAGTTGAGACAGATTACACCGGGGAGCTGTTTTTT.